This T cell receptor beta chain originates from a study of immune heterogeneity within non-small cell lung tumors. The CDR3 has 13 residues. Trimming removed 0 bases at V and 6 bases at J, with 8 bases between. Looked up from germline, CDR1 is SGHKS and CDR2 is YYEKEE (reference sequence). For each sample, template was around 600 ng of bulk tumor genomic DNA. In surgery, several biopsies were collected from each primary tumor at widely spaced sites. Newly diagnosed with untreated non-small cell lung cancer, the patients underwent curative surgery. TCR beta CDR3 was amplified by multiplex PCR, first round approximately 9 cycles, 32 V and 13 J primers. TCRdb fed the multiplex PCR reads into MiXCR, producing one record per CDR3 protein. The data hold approximately 7,200 distinct CDR3 sequences, with roughly 21% observed a single time. This clonotype was seen repeatedly, ten times or more.

The receptor's source is a man aged 55 to 70 with non-small cell lung cancer. The sequenced material came from lung tumor tissue. This rearrangement joins TRBV5-5 to TRBJ2-3; no firm D call. This chain's CDR3 is CASSLAGWDTQYF. CDR3 sequence (DNA): TGTGCCAGCAGCTTGGCCGGTTGGGATACGCAGTATTTT.